The next 9 T cell receptor beta chains were all read from a single sample in a study of blood T cell repertoires in COVID-19. Assay: immunoSEQ multiplex PCR; the TCRdb copy retains only in-frame clones and omits some. The table has about 140,000 clones, about 84% seen once; the top ten hold 8.8%. Material for sequencing was peripheral blood. Receptors were obtained from a woman of 80 years or more in a cohort sampled during active or convalescent COVID-19.

The V call is TRBV28, the J call TRBJ1-2; 7 bases line up with TRBD1. This CDR3 region has 15 residues. Germline V CDR1 and CDR2: MDHEN, SYDVKM. After removal of 6 bases from V and 4 bases from J, the junction contained 11 bases not matched to a gene. CDR3 sequence reads: CASSPSLTGPYGYTF. The CDR3, as DNA: TGTGCCAGCAGCCCTTCGCTGACAGGGCCCTATGGCTACACCTTC.

This chain connects TRBV30 to TRBJ2-3, with 8 bases fitting TRBD1. Germline V gene data show CDR1 as GTSNPN and CDR2 as SVGIG (reference sequence). V shed 0 bases and J 4 bases; nucleotides not matched to a gene: 18. The CDR3 extends over 19 amino acids. The CDR3 sequence is CAWSVPRGHKGSFPDTQYF. Written as DNA, the CDR3 is TGTGCCTGGAGTGTACCCAGGGGGCATAAGGGCTCTTTCCCAGATACGCAGTATTTT.

This clone was seen once. CDR3 nucleotides: TGTGCCAGAAGCTTGCGGCTAGCGGGGGCCGAAGGTGGGGAGCAGTACGTC. Residues: CARSLRLAGAEGGEQYV. The J gene is TRBJ2-7, the V gene TRBV5-3; 10 positions agree with TRBD2. TRBV5-3 is identified as an open reading frame with a role that is uncertain. V lost 1 base to trimming and J lost 7 bases; unmatched junction nucleotides: 14. The CDR3 is 17 amino acids.

This chain uses TRBV5-5 with TRBJ1-2; perhaps TRBD1 as D (5 bases). The CDR3 sequence is 13 residues long. Per the germline V gene, CDR1 is SGHKS and CDR2 is YYEKEE (reference sequence). V was trimmed by 2 bases and J by 5 bases, leaving 10 bases between them. CDR3 amino acids: CASSLTGEYGYTF. CDR3 DNA: TGTGCCAGCAGCTTAACAGGCGAGTATGGCTACACCTTC.

The CDR3 DNA sequence: TGTGCCAGCAGCGGCGGACAGACGACCGGCTACACCTTC. Translated, it gives CASSGGQTTGYTF. V usage is TRBV2 and J usage is TRBJ1-2; TRBD1 is a possible D gene (6 bases). The CDR3 is made up of 13 amino acids. V lost 6 bases to trimming and J lost 8 bases, with 16 bases between them. From germline, CDR1 is SNHLY and CDR2 FYNNEI.

The chain is built from TRBV6-2 or TRBV6-3 and TRBJ2-5, with D tentatively TRBD1 (5 bases). Germline CDR1 and CDR2: MNHEY and SVGEGT. Trimming took off 6 bases at V and 5 bases at J, with 13 bases between the two ends. There are 13 residues in the CDR3. CDR3 residues: CASSRAGRETQYF. CDR3 coding DNA: TGTGCCAGCAGCAGGGCAGGGCGGGAGACCCAGTACTTC.

V usage is TRBV7-3 and J usage is TRBJ2-7; possibly TRBD1 for D (5 bases). This CDR3 is built from 15 residues. The V end was cut by 5 bases, the J end by 3 bases, with 17 bases between. The germline V gene has CDR1 SGHTA and CDR2 FQGTGA. The CDR3 region has the DNA TGTGCCAGCAGCATCCGGTGCTACAGGAACTACGAGCAGTACGTC. Amino acid sequence: CASSIRCYRNYEQYV.

The chain is built from TRBV5-1 and TRBJ2-3; D is uncertain. The germline V gene has CDR1 SGHRS and CDR2 YFSETQ. The CDR3 is 13 amino acids. V shed 4 bases and J shed 4 bases, with 10 bases lying between them. The CDR3 nucleotides read TGCGCCAGCAGCATAAACCTAGCAGATACGCAGTATTTT. This translates into CASSINLADTQYF.

This clone was seen more than once but under ten times. V usage is TRBV7-9 and J usage is TRBJ1-5, with 10 nucleotides matching TRBD1. This CDR3 comprises 18 residues. CDR1 and CDR2 from the germline V gene are SEHNR and FQNEAQ (reference sequence). V lost 4 bases, J lost 0 bases, and 9 bases stayed unmatched. The DNA of the CDR3 is TGTGCCAGCAGCTCCCGGGACAGGGGTTTCTATAGCAATCAGCCCCAGCATTTT. As protein: CASSSRDRGFYSNQPQHF.